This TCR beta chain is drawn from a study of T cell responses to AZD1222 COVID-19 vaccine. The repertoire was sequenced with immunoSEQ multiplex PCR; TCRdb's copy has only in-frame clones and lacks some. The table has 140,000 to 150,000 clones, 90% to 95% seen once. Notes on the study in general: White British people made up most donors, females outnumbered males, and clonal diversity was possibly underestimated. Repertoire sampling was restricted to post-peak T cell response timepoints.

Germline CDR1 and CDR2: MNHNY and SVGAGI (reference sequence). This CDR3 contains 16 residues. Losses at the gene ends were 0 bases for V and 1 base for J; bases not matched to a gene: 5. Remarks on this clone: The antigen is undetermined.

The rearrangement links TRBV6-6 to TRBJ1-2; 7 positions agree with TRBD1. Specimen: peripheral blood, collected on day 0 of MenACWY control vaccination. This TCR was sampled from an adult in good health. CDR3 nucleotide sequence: TGTGCCAGCAGTTACTCAGGGGGCGCGGGTAACTATGGCTACACCTTC. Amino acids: CASSYSGGAGNYGYTF.